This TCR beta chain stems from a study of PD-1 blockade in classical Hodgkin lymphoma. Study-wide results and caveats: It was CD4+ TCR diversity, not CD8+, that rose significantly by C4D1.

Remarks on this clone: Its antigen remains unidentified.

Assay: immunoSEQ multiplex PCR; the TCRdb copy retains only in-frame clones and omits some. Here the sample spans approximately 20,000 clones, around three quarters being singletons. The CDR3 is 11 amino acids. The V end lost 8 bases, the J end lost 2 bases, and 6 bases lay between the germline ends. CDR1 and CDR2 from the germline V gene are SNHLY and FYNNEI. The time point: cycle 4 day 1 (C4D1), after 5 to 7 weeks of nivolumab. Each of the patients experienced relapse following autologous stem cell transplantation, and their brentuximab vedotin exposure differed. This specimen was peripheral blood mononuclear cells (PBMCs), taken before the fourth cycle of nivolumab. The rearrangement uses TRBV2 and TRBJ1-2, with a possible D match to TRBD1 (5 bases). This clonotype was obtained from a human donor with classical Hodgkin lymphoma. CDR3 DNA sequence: TGTGCCAGCGCAGGGAACTATGGCTACACCTTC. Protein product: CASAGNYGYTF.